The 12 T cell receptor beta chains below were found in one sample sequenced in a study of T cell repertoires in cytomegalovirus infection. TCRdb independently ran MiXCR on the reads; one entry per CDR3 protein. The data contain hundreds of thousands of distinct CDR3 sequences, more than 9% of them singletons. The sequencing sample was made of PBMCs. The receptors originated from a human donor in good health (CMV status not recorded). Some clones in this sample may be carry-over from other donors' samples.

This clonotype has a count of ten or more. The chain carries TRBV7-8 and TRBJ2-5, with D uncertain. Trimming pared 3 bases from V and 4 bases from J, leaving 6 bases between. Germline V gives CDR1 SGHVS, CDR2 FQNEAQ. The CDR3 is 12 amino acids. The CDR3 sequence is CASSFNRETQYF. In DNA, the CDR3 is TGTGCCAGCAGCTTTAACCGAGAGACCCAGTACTTC.

There are a few counts of this clonotype. The chain employs TRBV9 and TRBJ2-1; TRBD1 is a possible D gene (5 bases). This CDR3 region has 15 residues. Trimming removed 4 bases at V and 8 bases at J, with 19 bases between. CDR1 is SGDLS and CDR2 is YYNGEE in the germline V gene. The DNA for the CDR3 is TGTGCCAGCAGCCGTAGCCCCCAGGGAACAGATGAGCAGTTCTTC. It is translated as CASSRSPQGTDEQFF.

The sample holds many counts of this clonotype. This sequence joins TRBV7-2 and TRBJ1-1; D is uncertain. Per germline, CDR1 SGHTA and CDR2 FQGNSA. The V gene lost 8 bases and the J gene lost 4 bases, with 17 bases spanning the gap. The CDR3 length is 14 residues. CDR3 sequence (DNA): TGTGCCAGCGGCCACACTTTAATAGGCACTGAAGCTTTCTTT. Amino acids: CASGHTLIGTEAFF.

Comments on this clonotype: A much larger clone is a single base away; this may be a read error. The V gene is TRBV12-3 or TRBV12-4, the J gene TRBJ1-6; TRBD1 might be the D (6 bases). Trimming removed 1 base at V and 9 bases at J, with 13 bases between. The CDR3 loop spans 15 amino acids. CDR3 residues: CASSLGRGGLSPLHF. The CDR3, as DNA: TGTGCCAGCAGTTTAGGTCGGGGGGGGCTTTCACCCCTCCACTTT.

This clonotype turned up a few times. The chain carries TRBV24-1 and TRBJ2-1; D ambiguous. This CDR3 contains 14 residues. V was shortened by 1 base and J by 6 bases, with 9 bases between the two germline ends. Germline CDR1 is KGHDR and CDR2 is SFDVKD. The CDR3 loop reads CATSDLSSVNEQFF. CDR3 bases: TGTGCCACCAGTGATTTATCCAGCGTCAATGAGCAGTTCTTC.

In this sample, this clonotype turned up many times. The genes are TRBV18 and TRBJ1-1; 7 nucleotides agree with TRBD1. Germline-derived CDR1 and CDR2 are KGHSH and LQKENI. V was clipped by 5 bases and J by 1 base; unmatched bases: 4. This CDR3 is 14 amino acids long. CDR3 region: CASSSDRKNTEAFF. The CDR3 DNA reads as TGTGCCAGCTCATCGGACAGGAAGAACACTGAAGCTTTCTTT.

This clonotype appeared many times. The chain recombines TRBV7-2 with TRBJ2-7; D uncertain. Between the trimmed V and J ends, which lost 5 bases and 3 bases, there was a span of 5 bases. Germline V gene data show CDR1 as SGHTA and CDR2 as FQGNSA. The length of the CDR3 is 11 residues. CDR3 protein: CASSGRYEQYF. CDR3 coding DNA: TGTGCCAGCAGCGGACGCTACGAGCAGTACTTC.

As DNA, the CDR3 is TGTGCCAGTACCCCGGCTCGGCAGAATCAGCCCCAGCATTTT. Its translation: CASTPARQNQPQHF. The chain uses TRBV19 and TRBJ1-5; D not certain. The CDR3 runs 14 residues. Trimming cost V 7 bases and J 4 bases, with 14 bases left between them. Germline V gene sequence: CDR1 LNHDA, CDR2 SQIVND (reference sequence). The full variable domain, rest sourced from reference TRBV19 and TRBJ1-5, is DGGITQSPKYLFRKEGQNVTLSCEQNLNHDAMYWYRQDPGQGLRLIYYSQIVNDFQKGDIAEGYSVSREKKESFPLTVTSAQKNPTAFYLCASTPARQNQPQHFGDGTRLSIL.

This sequence joins TRBV20-1 and TRBJ1-5; no definite D call. CDR3 size: 14 residues. Looked up from germline, CDR1 is DFQATT and CDR2 is SNEGSKA (reference sequence). V was shortened by 0 bases and J by 5 bases, with 11 bases between the two germline ends. This CDR3 reads CSARDLPGYQPQHF. The CDR3 DNA reads as TGCAGTGCTAGAGATCTGCCTGGGTATCAGCCCCAGCATTTT.

In the case of this clonotype: A much larger clone is a single base away; this may be a read error. The genes are TRBV28 and TRBJ2-4; D remains ambiguous. V lost 3 bases and J 0 bases, leaving 6 bases between the germline ends. Per the germline V gene, CDR1 is MDHEN and CDR2 is SYDVKM. CDR3 size: 14 residues. The CDR3 bases are TGTGCCAGCAGTTTTGCGAGAGCCAAAAACATTCAGTACTTC. Encoded protein: CASSFARAKNIQYF.

This clonotype was detected only a few times. The CDR3 sequence is CASRQRDRPDAEAFF. CDR3 coding DNA: TGTGCCAGCAGGCAACGAGACAGACCCGATGCTGAAGCTTTCTTT. This chain links TRBV13 with TRBJ1-1; D is possibly TRBD1 (5 bases). Germline V gene lookup returns CDR1 PRHDT and CDR2 FYEKMQ (reference sequence). Trimming took 6 bases from V and 6 from J, leaving 20 bases between them. The CDR3 has 15 amino acids.

The chain has TRBV5-5 and TRBJ2-6; a weak D match, TRBD1 (6 bases). Trimming left V 7 bases short and J 0 bases short, with 11 bases between. CDR3 length: 15 amino acids. Germline lookup yields CDR1 SGHKS and CDR2 YYEKEE (reference sequence). CDR3 sequence: CASVDRSSGANVLTF. Here the CDR3 DNA reads TGTGCCAGCGTCGACAGGAGCTCTGGGGCCAACGTCCTGACTTTC.